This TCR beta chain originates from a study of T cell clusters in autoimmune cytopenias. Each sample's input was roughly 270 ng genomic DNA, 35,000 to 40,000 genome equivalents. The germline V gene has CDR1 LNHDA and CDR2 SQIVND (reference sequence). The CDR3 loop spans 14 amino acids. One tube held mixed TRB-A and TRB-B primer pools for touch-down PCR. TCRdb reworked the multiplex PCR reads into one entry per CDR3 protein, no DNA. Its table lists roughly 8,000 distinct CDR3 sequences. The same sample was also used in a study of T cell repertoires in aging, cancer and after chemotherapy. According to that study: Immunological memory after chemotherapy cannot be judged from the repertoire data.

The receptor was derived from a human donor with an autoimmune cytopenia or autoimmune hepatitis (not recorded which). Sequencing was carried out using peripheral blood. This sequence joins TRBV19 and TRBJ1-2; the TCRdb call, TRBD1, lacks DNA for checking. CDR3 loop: CASSGGRVAYGYTF.